This passage covers 24 T cell receptor beta chains from one sample sequenced in a study of T cell repertoires in cytomegalovirus infection (dated by TCRdb to about 2019). The treatment or condition label, as the study defines it: in vitro stimulation with specific CMV peptide epitopes to enrich CMV-specific T cells. The run used an Illumina HiSeq 1500. Clones were called with MiXCR by TCRdb after fastp trimmed the public reads at Q25, and only in-frame beta chains were retained. Each entry is one CDR3 protein sequence, shown with its most common DNA and genes. The sample table shows 450,000 to 650,000 distinct CDR3 sequences, and just under 40% are seen once. The ten largest clones represent more than 40% of the sample. These receptors have no identified antigens. This specimen was cultured PBMCs, taken from culture after CMV antigen stimulation. The receptors come from a human donor in good health (CMV status not recorded). Some clones in this sample may be carry-over from other donors' samples.

The CDR3 coding sequence is TGCAGTATGAAGGACCCGACTAGCGGGAGGGCAGATACGCAGTATTTT. It codes for CSMKDPTSGRADTQYF. The V and J genes are TRBV20-1 and TRBJ2-3, with 14 positions matching TRBD2. Germline-derived CDR1 and CDR2 are DFQATT and SNEGSKA (reference sequence). Trimming removed 8 bases from V and 4 bases from J; junction bases left unmatched: 11. This CDR3 spans 16 amino acids.

The chain is built from TRBV30 and TRBJ2-5, with TRBD2 matching 15 bases. The trim removed 2 bases at V and 2 bases at J, leaving 3 bases unmatched. CDR3 length: 16 amino acids. CDR1 is GTSNPN, CDR2 SVGIG, per germline (reference sequence). CDR3 region: CAWSPGLAGGQETQYF. CDR3 sequence (DNA): TGTGCCTGGAGTCCCGGACTAGCGGGAGGGCAAGAGACCCAGTACTTC.

V gene TRBV7-2 combines with J gene TRBJ1-2; D unclear. Trimming took 4 bases from V and 13 from J, leaving 19 bases between them. The CDR3 spans 13 residues. Germline V CDR1 and CDR2: SGHTA, FQGNSA. The CDR3 sequence is CASSSLMEGLRTF. The CDR3 DNA sequence: TGTGCCAGCAGCTCCCTAATGGAGGGTTTGCGCACCTTC.

The chain joins TRBV20-1 to TRBJ2-4; D tentatively reads TRBD1 or TRBD2 (5 bases each). CDR1 is DFQATT, CDR2 SNEGSKA, per germline (reference sequence). V was cut by 4 bases and J by 3 bases, with 10 bases left in between. CDR3 length equals 13 residues. The DNA of the CDR3 is TGCAGTGCTATCACGGGGCTCAAAAACATTCAGTACTTC. Translating gives CSAITGLKNIQYF.

The V and J genes are TRBV12-3 or TRBV12-4 and TRBJ2-5, with 7 bases lining up with TRBD2. The CDR3 is 16 amino acids. Losses at the gene ends were 5 bases for V and 5 bases for J; bases not matched to a gene: 14. The CDR3 DNA reads as TGTGCCAGCAGTCCCAGCCGACTAGCTGCTTGGGAGACCCAGTACTTC. This encodes CASSPSRLAAWETQYF.

This chain uses TRBV20-1 with TRBJ2-3; 10 nucleotides line up with TRBD2. The CDR3 is made up of 18 amino acids. Per germline, CDR1 DFQATT and CDR2 SNEGSKA (reference sequence). V gave up 0 bases and J gave up 4 bases; unmatched junction bases: 13. CDR3 in amino acids: CSARDTQREGWDADTQYF. In DNA form, the CDR3 reads TGCAGTGCTAGAGATACCCAGCGGGAGGGTTGGGATGCAGATACGCAGTATTTT.

This clonotype appeared a few times. The chain has TRBV6-5 and TRBJ2-1, with a tentative D call TRBD1 (6 bases). The CDR3 consists of 17 residues. Germline V gene lookup returns CDR1 MNHEY and CDR2 SVGAGI. V lost 0 bases, J lost 4 bases, and 16 bases lay in between. The CDR3 DNA is TGTGCCAGCAGTTACTCGAGGGGGACCAAACGATACAATGAGCAGTTCTTC. This codes for CASSYSRGTKRYNEQFF.

The genes are TRBV11-2 and TRBJ2-7; D is uncertain. The CDR3 extends over 13 amino acids. Germline loops: CDR1 SGHAT, CDR2 FQNNGV. V shed 1 base and J shed 9 bases, with 13 bases lying between them. The CDR3 loop reads CASSLGVGSVQYF. The CDR3 DNA reads as TGTGCCAGCAGCTTAGGAGTAGGGTCCGTGCAGTACTTC.

This clonotype was counted at least ten times. The chain uses TRBV7-2 and TRBJ1-5, with TRBD1 as a possible D gene (6 bases). CDR1 and CDR2 from the germline V gene are SGHTA and FQGNSA. CDR3 length: 16 amino acids. Deletions cut 5 bases from V and 0 bases from J, with 14 bases between. The CDR3: CASSAQGTYSNQPQHF. CDR3 DNA: TGTGCCAGCAGCGCTCAGGGGACCTATAGCAATCAGCCCCAGCATTTT.

Only a few counts were recorded for this clonotype. This chain links TRBV7-2 with TRBJ1-1; 9 bases are shared with TRBD1. The germline V gene has CDR1 SGHTA and CDR2 FQGNSA. The ends lost 6 bases at V and 3 bases at J; junction bases unmatched: 8. The CDR3 has 15 residues. In DNA form, the CDR3 reads TGTGCCAGCAGGTACAGGGGGCGCGGGGACACTGAAGCTTTCTTT. Residues: CASRYRGRGDTEAFF.

The V call is TRBV2, the J call TRBJ2-2; 8 bases map to TRBD2. CDR1 is SNHLY, CDR2 FYNNEI, per germline. The CDR3 is 15 residues long. With V trimmed by 10 bases and J by 0 bases, 7 bases remained unmatched. CDR3: CATHPGLANTGELFF. The CDR3 bases are TGTGCCACCCACCCGGGACTAGCGAACACCGGGGAGCTGTTTTTT.

The V and J genes are TRBV7-2 and TRBJ2-2, with 11 bases lining up with TRBD2. Germline V CDR1 and CDR2: SGHTA, FQGNSA. V lost 0 bases to trimming and J lost 0 bases; unmatched junction nucleotides: 3. The CDR3 consists of 18 residues. The CDR3 here is CASSLAGLADANTGELFF. In DNA form, the CDR3 reads TGTGCCAGCAGCTTAGCGGGACTAGCGGACGCGAACACCGGGGAGCTGTTTTTT.

In this sample, this clonotype turned up many times. The V gene is TRBV7-2, the J gene TRBJ1-2; D ambiguous. The CDR3 consists of 14 residues. Looked up from germline, CDR1 is SGHTA and CDR2 is FQGNSA. The V end lost 1 base, the J end lost 4 bases, and 10 bases lay between the germline ends. The CDR3 DNA is TGTGCCAGCAGCTTAGGATCTCTGAGCTATGGCTACACCTTC. This sequence encodes CASSLGSLSYGYTF.

This chain joins TRBV7-9 and TRBJ1-2; unclear D gene. The germline CDR1 and CDR2 sequences are SEHNR and FQNEAQ (reference sequence). Trimming removed 5 bases from V and 6 bases from J, with 10 bases in between. CDR3 length equals 12 residues. The CDR3: CASSPTADGYTF. The CDR3 DNA follows: TGTGCCAGCAGCCCCACGGCAGATGGCTACACCTTC.

This chain joins TRBV7-2 and TRBJ2-2, with 8 nucleotides matching TRBD2. The CDR3 loop spans 16 amino acids. The germline gives CDR1 SGHTA, CDR2 FQGNSA. Trimming took 2 bases from V and 7 from J; bases not matched to a gene: 9. CDR3 nucleotides: TGTGCCAGCAGCTTATTCGGGACTAGGAATCTCGGGGAGCTGTTTTTT. Amino acids: CASSLFGTRNLGELFF.

This clonotype turned up a few times. The chain recombines TRBV4-1 with TRBJ1-2, with 9 bases fitting TRBD1. This CDR3 spans 14 amino acids. The V segment lost 3 bases and the J segment 6 bases; nucleotides outside the gene matches: 5. Germline-derived CDR1 and CDR2 are MGHRA and YSYEKL. The CDR3 coding sequence is TGCGCCAGCAGCCAGCCTAGGACAGGGGATGGCTACACCTTC. Protein: CASSQPRTGDGYTF.

This clonotype was recorded a few times. The chain couples TRBV5-6 to TRBJ2-1; 13 bases align to TRBD2. Germline V lookup: CDR1 SGHDT, CDR2 YYEEEE. The V gene end was trimmed by 0 bases and the J gene end by 8 bases; junction bases not matched to a gene: 11. CDR3 length: 18 amino acids. CDR3 nucleotide sequence: TGTGCCAGCAGCTTGGGAGGACTAGCGGGAGCCCCTTGGGATGAGCAGTTCTTC. Amino acid sequence: CASSLGGLAGAPWDEQFF. Variable domain in full (rest from reference TRBV5-6 and TRBJ2-1): DAGVTQSPTHLIKTRGQQVTLRCSPKSGHDTVSWYQQALGQGPQFIFQYYEEEERQRGNFPDRFSGHQFPNYSSELNVNALLLGDSALYLCASSLGGLAGAPWDEQFFGPGTRLTVL.

V gene TRBV6-5 combines with J gene TRBJ2-1; 12 bases align to TRBD2. The V gene end was trimmed by 3 bases and the J gene end by 6 bases; junction bases not matched to a gene: 12. Germline V lookup: CDR1 MNHEY, CDR2 SVGAGI. The length of the CDR3 is 18 residues. The CDR3 coding sequence is TGTGCCAGCAGTTATGGGCTAGCGGGAGGGGTGGGAGGCAATGAGCAGTTCTTC. It translates to CASSYGLAGGVGGNEQFF.

A few counts support this clonotype. The chain joins TRBV24-1 to TRBJ2-4; D is unclear. The germline V gene has CDR1 KGHDR and CDR2 SFDVKD. This CDR3 region has 16 residues. Trimming removed 7 bases at V and 3 bases at J, with 18 bases between. The CDR3 coding sequence is TGTGCCACCAGAAGGACGGATTGCCCGATCAAAAACATTCAGTACTTC. This translates into CATRRTDCPIKNIQYF.

This chain joins TRBV19 and TRBJ1-1; D uncertain. Trimming shortened V by 3 bases and J by 2 bases, and 13 bases separated the two germline ends. The CDR3 runs 15 residues. Germline CDR1 and CDR2: LNHDA and SQIVND (reference sequence). The CDR3 region is CASSISPDYNTEAFF. Here the CDR3 DNA reads TGTGCCAGTAGTATCTCCCCAGATTATAACACTGAAGCTTTCTTT.

The J gene is TRBJ2-1, the V gene TRBV7-8; TRBD1 agrees at 8 bases. CDR3 length: 16 residues. From germline, CDR1 is SGHVS and CDR2 FQNEAQ. V shed 5 bases, J shed 5 bases, and the junction held 11 bases outside the gene matches. This CDR3 is CASSGISGQANNEQFF. CDR3 DNA sequence: TGTGCCAGCAGCGGGATTTCGGGACAGGCGAACAATGAGCAGTTCTTC.

This clonotype has only a few counts. The rearrangement joins TRBV7-9 to TRBJ2-5; 7 bases are shared with TRBD2. The CDR3 is 17 residues long. Trimming removed 5 bases from V and 0 bases from J; junction bases left unmatched: 12. CDR1 is SEHNR and CDR2 is FQNEAQ in the germline V gene (reference sequence). Here the CDR3 DNA reads TGTGCCAGCAGCCCACCGACTAGCTCGGGGTACCAAGAGACCCAGTACTTC. It is translated as CASSPPTSSGYQETQYF. Full variable domain (remainder filled in from reference TRBV7-9 and TRBJ2-5): DTGVSQNPRHKITKRGQNVTFRCDPISEHNRLYWYRQTLGQGPEFLTYFQNEAQLEKSRLLSDRFSAERPKGSFSTLEIQRTEQGDSAMYLCASSPPTSSGYQETQYFGPGTRLLVL.

This clonotype was recorded once. This sequence joins TRBV5-1 and TRBJ2-3, with 7 bases lining up with TRBD1. The CDR3 runs 15 residues. The V and J ends lost 4 bases and 5 bases, in that order; junction bases with no gene match: 10. Germline V gives CDR1 SGHRS, CDR2 YFSETQ. This chain's CDR3 is CASSGEGGGGDTQYF. CDR3 DNA: TGCGCCAGCAGCGGGGAAGGGGGCGGTGGAGATACGCAGTATTTT.

This clonotype occurred a few times. V and J are TRBV18 and TRBJ2-5; D is ambiguous. Germline V lookup: CDR1 KGHSH, CDR2 LQKENI. The V end was cut by 2 bases, the J end by 5 bases, with 6 bases between. The CDR3 length is 12 residues. CDR3 region: CASSPSEETQYF. Written as DNA, the CDR3 is TGTGCCAGCTCACCATCTGAGGAGACCCAGTACTTC.